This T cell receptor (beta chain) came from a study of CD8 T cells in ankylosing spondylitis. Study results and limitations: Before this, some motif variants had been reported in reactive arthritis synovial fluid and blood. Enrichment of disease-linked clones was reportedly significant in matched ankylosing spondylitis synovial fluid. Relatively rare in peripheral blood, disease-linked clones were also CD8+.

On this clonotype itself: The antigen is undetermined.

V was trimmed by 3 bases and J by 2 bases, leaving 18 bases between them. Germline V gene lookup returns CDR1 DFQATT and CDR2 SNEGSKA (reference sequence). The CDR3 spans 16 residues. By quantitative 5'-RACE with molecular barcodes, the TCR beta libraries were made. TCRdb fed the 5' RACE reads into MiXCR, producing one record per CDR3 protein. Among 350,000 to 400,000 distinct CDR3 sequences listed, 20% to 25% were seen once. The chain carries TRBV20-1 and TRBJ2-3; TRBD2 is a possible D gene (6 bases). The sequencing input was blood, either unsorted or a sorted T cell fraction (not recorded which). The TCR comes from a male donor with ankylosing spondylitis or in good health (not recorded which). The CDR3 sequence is CSARSILAGYTDTQYF. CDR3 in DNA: TGCAGTGCTAGGTCGATACTCGCGGGGTACACAGATACGCAGTATTTT.